This TCR beta chain was recorded in a study of T cells in tumors after PD-1 blockade. Study summary: Prior checkpoint blockade, systemic immunosuppressant use, or anti-cancer therapy within 4 weeks excluded patients. Each patient got pembrolizumab 200 mg every 3 weeks or cemiplimab 350 mg every 2 weeks. During anti-PD-1 treatment, some patients continued daily vismodegib 150 mg.

Using immunoSEQ multiplex PCR, the repertoire was profiled, and TCRdb retains in-frame clones only, with some absent. The table shows 40,000 to 55,000 clones, with 60% to 80% occurring only once. The CDR3 contains 16 residues. V was pared by 8 bases and J by 3 bases, with 8 bases of the junction left unmatched. Germline V CDR1 and CDR2: MNHEY, SMNVEV (reference sequence). Genomic DNA template from tumor biopsies or peripheral blood, 616 ng to 6,004 ng input. This sample comprised PBMCs, obtained before anti-PD-1 treatment. The TCR originated in a human donor with basal cell carcinoma. The chain carries TRBV27 and TRBJ2-2, with 11 nucleotides matching TRBD1. The CDR3 loop is CASGRTGGYDTGELFF. CDR3 sequence (DNA): TGTGCCAGCGGTAGGACAGGGGGCTATGACACCGGGGAGCTGTTTTTT.